This is a list of T cell receptor beta chains from one sample in a study of T cells in Graves' hyperthyroidism and ophthalmopathy. One entry per CDR3 protein results from TCRdb running MiXCR on the multiplex PCR reads. The table lists over 700,000 distinct CDR3 sequences, 18% of them singletons. What was sequenced was blood. Receptors originate from a woman between 50 and 59 years old with Graves' hyperthyroidism that later progressed to Graves' ophthalmopathy. The CDR3 runs from the conserved cysteine through the conserved F or W. D genes are given only for firm matches.

>TRBD2|TRBJ2-3|TRBV7-2
CVSIRDYTDTQYF
>-|TRBJ2-7|TRBV14
CASSQEGTRRSYEQYF
>-|TRBJ1-5|TRBV7-6
CASSPAGFGSPQHF
>TRBD1|TRBJ1-2|TRBV11-2
CASSMGQGVGYGYTF
>TRBD2|TRBJ2-2|TRBV6-2/TRBV6-3
CAHGGANTGELFF
>TRBD2|TRBJ2-2|TRBV19
CASSLAGGSNTGELFF
>TRBD1|TRBJ1-4|TRBV7-9
CASSTNRGLNEKLFF
>-|TRBJ1-2|TRBV20-1
CSAIGDFNYGYTF
>-|TRBJ1-3|TRBV18
CASSPMGKGGSGNTIYF
>-|TRBJ1-1|TRBV6-1
CASRSPGYSNTEAFF
>TRBD2|TRBJ2-5|TRBV7-7
CASRKLSGGSSYQETQYF
>-|TRBJ1-2|TRBV7-9
CASSSRTHYGYTF
>-|TRBJ2-1|TRBV5-1
CASKSNTGQHNEQFF
>-|TRBJ1-2|TRBV20-1
CSARAGRELYGYTF
>TRBD1|TRBJ1-2|TRBV16
CASRPGQVGGYTF
>-|TRBJ2-3|TRBV6-6
CASSYSTGATDTQYF
>-|TRBJ2-5|TRBV5-1
CASSFFPGKETQYF
>-|TRBJ1-4|TRBV7-6
CASTGSPGSTNEKLFF
>TRBD1|TRBJ2-7|TRBV7-6
CASSPDRVELDEQYF
>-|TRBJ1-4|TRBV2
CASTGSGLINEKLFF
>-|TRBJ1-1|TRBV4-1
CASSQEGILNTEAFF
>-|TRBJ2-1|TRBV5-1
CASSLAGSEYNEQFF
>-|TRBJ2-1|TRBV11-3
CASSAGTEPGEQFF
>-|TRBJ2-7|TRBV7-9
CASSLEDYEQYF
>TRBD2|TRBJ2-2|TRBV6-2/TRBV6-3
CASSYTPSGGAEAGELFF
>TRBD1|TRBJ1-2|TRBV5-1
CASSLEGGRSNYGYTF
>-|TRBJ2-7|TRBV27
CASSPRGARVEQYF
>TRBD2|TRBJ2-5|TRBV3-1
CASSPISTSGGAETQYF